The 4 T cell receptor beta chains presented below share a single source sample, sequenced in a study of graft-versus-host responses after intestinal transplantation. The data were produced by immunoSEQ multiplex PCR, yet TCRdb's version contains in-frame clones alone and is incomplete. Of fewer than 120,000 clones listed, over 85% are singletons. Antigen specificity for these receptors is unknown. Sequencing was performed on unstimulated CD8+ T cells sorted from spleen or lymph node cells, taken before intestinal transplant. These TCRs come from a human donor who received an intestinal transplant.

The J gene is TRBJ2-7, the V gene TRBV19; no definite D call. V was cut by 7 bases and J by 6 bases, with 16 bases left in between. Germline V gene lookup returns CDR1 LNHDA and CDR2 SQIVND (reference sequence). This CDR3 has 13 residues. The CDR3 spells CASTLGGRGEQYF. The CDR3, as DNA: TGTGCCAGTACCCTGGGTGGTCGTGGCGAGCAGTACTTC.

The V gene is TRBV27, the J gene TRBJ1-5, with D unresolved. The CDR3 has 13 residues. Germline CDR1 and CDR2: MNHEY and SMNVEV (reference sequence). The V and J ends lost 6 bases and 4 bases respectively, with 10 bases between them. The CDR3: CASSLQANQPQHF. The CDR3, as DNA: TGTGCCAGCAGCCTACAAGCTAATCAGCCCCAGCATTTT.

The V gene is TRBV27, the J gene TRBJ2-3; D is ambiguous. This CDR3 is 14 amino acids long. Germline V lookup: CDR1 MNHEY, CDR2 SMNVEV (reference sequence). Between the trimmed V and J ends, which lost 6 bases and 5 bases, there was a span of 15 bases. As DNA, the CDR3 is TGTGCCAGCAGATCCCTTTGGATCGTAGATACGCAGTATTTT. Its translation: CASRSLWIVDTQYF.

This chain uses TRBV5-6 with TRBJ1-2; D is undetermined. V lost 3 bases and J 6 bases, leaving 18 bases between the germline ends. Germline values: CDR1 SGHDT, CDR2 YYEEEE. The CDR3 totals 15 residues. The CDR3 DNA follows: TGTGCCAGCAGCTCGACAAATGACGGGGAGGATGGCTACACCTTC. It yields the protein CASSSTNDGEDGYTF. The full variable domain, in which reference TRBV5-6 and TRBJ1-2 provide the parts outside the CDR3, is DAGVTQSPTHLIKTRGQQVTLRCSPKSGHDTVSWYQQALGQGPQFIFQYYEEEERQRGNFPDRFSGHQFPNYSSELNVNALLLGDSALYLCASSSTNDGEDGYTFGSGTRLTVV.